The next 20 T cell receptor beta chains were all read from a single sample in a study of shared clonotypes between healthy human individuals (dated by TCRdb to the early 2020s). Library generation was performed with the immunoSEQ multiplex PCR assay. Held by TCRdb, this immuneACCESS table contains in-frame sequences only and omits some clones. Under half of the omission traces to an unresolved V gene where checked; the cause of the rest is unknown. For this sample there are about 2 million clones; around 96% appear just once. The ten biggest clones cover under 1.5% of the sample. CD8 naive samples consisted of CD45RO-negative cells that were positively selected for CCR7, yielding a CD45RA+CCR7+ population without TemRA cells. The sample was naive CD8+ T cells sorted from blood. Sample cell subset or site, as interpreted from the label and publication: CD45RA+CCR7+. Source of these receptors: a man aged 18 to 29 in good health.

V and J are TRBV4-3 and TRBJ2-3, with a tentative D call TRBD2 (5 bases). The V and J ends lost 0 bases and 2 bases respectively, with 12 bases between them. Germline CDR1 and CDR2: LGHNA and YSLEER. This CDR3 spans 16 amino acids. The CDR3 here is CASSQDSDLLTDTQYF. The CDR3 DNA reads TGCGCCAGCAGCCAAGATAGCGATCTTCTCACAGATACGCAGTATTTT.

This clone was recorded many times. The rearrangement joins TRBV27 to TRBJ2-7, with D tentatively TRBD1 (5 bases). The germline gives CDR1 MNHEY, CDR2 SMNVEV (reference sequence). With 5 bases removed from V and 2 bases from J, the gap between germline ends came to 13 bases. The CDR3 is made up of 14 amino acids. The DNA of the CDR3 is TGTGCCAGCAGTCCCACAGGTACTACCTACGAGCAGTACTTC. Protein sequence: CASSPTGTTYEQYF.

This clone has just one count. The rearrangement uses TRBV4-1 and TRBJ2-7; 8 bases are shared with TRBD1. CDR3 length: 15 amino acids. The germline V gene encodes CDR1 MGHRA and CDR2 YSYEKL. J was trimmed by 1 base and V by 5 bases; bases with no gene match: 7. This chain's CDR3 is CASSADRGESYEQYF. The CDR3 nucleotides are TGCGCCAGCAGCGCCGACAGGGGCGAATCCTACGAGCAGTACTTC.

This clone has only one observation. The gene calls are TRBV29-1 and TRBJ1-1; D might be TRBD1 (5 bases). CDR3 size: 14 residues. V gave up 7 bases and J gave up 1 base, with 16 bases separating them. Germline CDR1 is SQVTM and CDR2 is ANQGSEA. Written as DNA, the CDR3 is TGCAGCGCGGAACCGGGACTCCCGAACACTGAAGCTTTCTTT. This codes for CSAEPGLPNTEAFF.

This chain links TRBV5-1 with TRBJ2-7, with D possibly being TRBD1 or TRBD2 (5 bases each). This CDR3 region has 20 residues. Germline loops: CDR1 SGHRS, CDR2 YFSETQ. V was trimmed by 7 bases and J by 0 bases, leaving 32 bases between them. The CDR3 coding sequence is TGCGCCAGCTGGGGGAGATCAGGGCGTCAGGGCTTCGAAGTCTCCTACGAGCAGTACTTC. This translates into CASWGRSGRQGFEVSYEQYF.

V is TRBV28 and J is TRBJ2-1; the D gene is possibly TRBD2 (5 bases). Germline lookup yields CDR1 MDHEN and CDR2 SYDVKM. Trimming pared 5 bases from V and 9 bases from J, leaving 23 bases between. CDR3 size: 16 residues. The CDR3 DNA reads TGTGCCAGCAGTCCAGATCAAAACTTGAGGGATACTGAGCAGTTCTTC. Protein: CASSPDQNLRDTEQFF.

The chain carries TRBV25-1 and TRBJ2-1; 10 nucleotides line up with TRBD1. The germline CDR1 and CDR2 sequences are MGHDK and SYGVNS. CDR3 length equals 15 residues. Unmatched junction bases numbered 0, after V lost 2 bases and J lost 2 bases. The CDR3 DNA follows: TGTGCCAGCAGTGAAGGACAGGGGGCCTACAATGAGCAGTTCTTC. Translating gives CASSEGQGAYNEQFF.

This clone was counted once. Other DNA sequences from this sample encode an identical CDR3 as well. The chain uses TRBV28 and TRBJ2-3, with D possibly TRBD1 on 6 matching bases. The CDR3 spans 15 residues. Looked up from germline, CDR1 is MDHEN and CDR2 is SYDVKM. Trimming shortened V by 3 bases and J by 0 bases, and 10 bases separated the two germline ends. CDR3 DNA sequence: TGTGCCAGCAGTTTGGGGGCGGTTAGCACAGATACGCAGTATTTT. It specifies CASSLGAVSTDTQYF.

V and J are TRBV27 and TRBJ1-5; no firm D call. The ends were cut back, 4 bases at V and 5 bases at J, with 12 bases in the middle. Germline CDR1 MNHEY, CDR2 SMNVEV (reference sequence). The CDR3 consists of 14 residues. This CDR3 reads CASSYGYGDQPQHF. The DNA for the CDR3 is TGTGCCAGCAGTTATGGGTACGGAGATCAGCCCCAGCATTTT.

The J gene is TRBJ2-1, the V gene TRBV11-2; D unclear. The V end was cut by 2 bases, the J end by 9 bases, with 8 bases between. The germline gives CDR1 SGHAT, CDR2 FQNNGV. The CDR3 extends over 12 amino acids. CDR3 DNA sequence: TGTGCCAGCAGCTTACTGCGGAGTGAGCAGTTCTTC. Protein: CASSLLRSEQFF.

The table lists this clone with a count of one. The chain recombines TRBV6-1 with TRBJ1-6, with TRBD1 as a possible D gene (6 bases). Trimming cost V 4 bases and J 7 bases, with 14 bases left between them. This CDR3 comprises 15 residues. Germline V gives CDR1 MNHNS, CDR2 SASEGT. The DNA of the CDR3 is TGTGCCAGCAGTGGTTGGGGACAAGAAAATTCACCCCTCCACTTT. It codes for CASSGWGQENSPLHF.

The chain links TRBV10-1 to TRBJ2-1; 8 bases are shared with TRBD2. V lost 5 bases and J lost 7; bases outside the gene matches: 7. The CDR3 is made up of 14 amino acids. CDR1 WNHNN and CDR2 SYGVQD come from the germline V gene (reference sequence). The CDR3 spells CASSTGTSRNEQFF. The CDR3 nucleotides read TGCGCCAGCAGTACGGGGACTAGTCGAAATGAGCAGTTCTTC.

The rearrangement links TRBV5-6 to TRBJ2-7; D tentatively reads TRBD1 or TRBD2 (5 bases each). Trimming removed 1 base at V and 4 bases at J, with 12 bases between. The CDR3 is 14 residues long. Germline V lookup: CDR1 SGHDT, CDR2 YYEEEE. The CDR3 DNA reads TGTGCCAGCAGCTTGTGGGACCGATTATACGAGCAGTACTTC. Translation gives CASSLWDRLYEQYF.

The sample holds one count of this clone. The chain combines TRBV20-1 with TRBJ2-1, with D uncertain. This CDR3 comprises 9 residues. Trimming shortened V by 4 bases and J by 5 bases, and 0 bases separated the two germline ends. CDR1 and CDR2 (germline): DFQATT, SNEGSKA (reference sequence). Here the CDR3 DNA reads TGCAGTGCTAACAATGAGCAGTTCTTC. Its translation: CSANNEQFF.

The chain combines TRBV7-6 with TRBJ2-3, with D tentatively TRBD2 (5 bases). Trimming stripped 3 bases from V and 5 bases from J, with 18 bases between. Per the germline V gene, CDR1 is SGHVS and CDR2 is FNYEAQ. The CDR3 spans 16 residues. DNA of the CDR3: TGTGCCAGCAGCTTCCCGAGCGGAAACCCACAAGATACGCAGTATTTT. It specifies CASSFPSGNPQDTQYF.

The V call is TRBV21-1, the J call TRBJ2-7; TRBD1 is taken as the D call from the table, unchecked against the DNA. TRBV21-1 is deemed a pseudogene. The CDR3 consists of 15 residues. The CDR3 here is CASSKISQDRDEQYF. In DNA form, the CDR3 reads TGTGCCAGCAGCAAAATCTCCCAGGACAGGGACGAGCAGTACTTC.

Note on this clone: Mismatch with germline at one junction end may stem from a read error. The rearrangement joins TRBV4-1 to TRBJ2-1, with D possibly called TRBD1 or TRBD2 (6 bases each). The CDR3 totals 16 residues. Germline V lookup: CDR1 MGHRA, CDR2 YSYEKL. The CDR3 DNA follows: TGCGCCAGCAGCCAAGGGGGGGCCTACTCCAACAATGAGCAGTTCTTC. The encoded protein is CASSQGGAYSNNEQFF.

The chain uses TRBV9 and TRBJ2-2, with unresolved D. V dropped 3 bases and J dropped 6 bases, with 9 bases sitting between them. This CDR3 is built from 13 residues. Looked up from germline, CDR1 is SGDLS and CDR2 is YYNGEE. The CDR3: CASSGTTAGELFF. In nucleotides, the CDR3 is TGTGCCAGCAGCGGCACAACCGCCGGGGAGCTGTTTTTT.

The chain uses TRBV25-1 and TRBJ2-5, with TRBD2 matching over 8 bases. V lost 2 bases to trimming and J lost 7 bases; unmatched junction nucleotides: 6. The CDR3 extends over 14 amino acids. Germline CDR1 is MGHDK and CDR2 is SYGVNS. CDR3 nucleotides: TGTGCCAGCAGTGAAAAAAACGGGGGGGTGACCCAGTACTTC. Protein sequence: CASSEKNGGVTQYF.

The chain combines TRBV19 with TRBJ2-7, with D perhaps matching TRBD1 or TRBD2 (5 bases each). V lost 3 bases to trimming and J lost 1 base, with 10 bases between them. The germline gives CDR1 LNHDA, CDR2 SQIVND (reference sequence). The CDR3 loop spans 14 amino acids. CDR3 residues: CASSIWDGSYEQYF. CDR3 sequence (DNA): TGTGCCAGTAGTATTTGGGACGGATCCTACGAGCAGTACTTC.